Listed below are T cell receptor beta chains from one sample, sequenced in a study of shared clonotypes between healthy human individuals. The protocol was immunoSEQ multiplex PCR, while the TCRdb copy is restricted to in-frame clones and leaves out a portion. The sample lists roughly 2.5 million clones; roughly 92% were seen once. Sequenced sample: naive CD4+ T cells sorted from blood. The receptors originated from a man aged 18 to 30 in good health. CDR3s include the opening cysteine and the closing phenylalanine or tryptophan. D genes are given only for firm matches. The size entry is marked missing in some rows and otherwise reads once, few, many or a size class.

V: TRBV7-2; size: .; length: 15; J: TRBJ2-1; D: .; DNA: TGTGCCAGCCGCCCACAGGGACTACTTTACAATGAGCAGTTCTTC; CDR3: CASRPQGLLYNEQFF
V: TRBV20-1; size: .; length: 11; J: TRBJ1-2; D: .; DNA: TGCAGCGGCGGGGACAACTATGGCTACACCTTC; CDR3: CSGGDNYGYTF
V: TRBV10-3; size: .; length: 11; J: TRBJ2-7; D: .; DNA: TGTGCCATCAGTGGCGAGTACGAGCAGTACTTC; CDR3: CAISGEYEQYF
V: TRBV4-3; size: .; length: 14; J: TRBJ2-1; D: TRBD1; DNA: TGCGCCAGCAGCCAATGGACAGGGGTCAATGAGCAGTTCTTC; CDR3: CASSQWTGVNEQFF
V: TRBV19; size: .; length: 15; J: TRBJ1-2; D: .; DNA: TGTGCCAGTAGTCCGCTCGGAGGAGCTAACTATGGCTACACCTTC; CDR3: CASSPLGGANYGYTF
V: TRBV28; size: .; length: 13; J: TRBJ2-7; D: .; DNA: TGTGCCAGCAGGACGACAGGCACCTACGAGCAGTACTTC; CDR3: CASRTTGTYEQYF
V: TRBV18; size: .; length: 14; J: TRBJ2-1; D: TRBD2; DNA: TGTGCCAGCTCACGGACTAGAGCGACCAATGAGCAGTTCTTC; CDR3: CASSRTRATNEQFF
V: TRBV5-1; size: .; length: 15; J: TRBJ2-3; D: TRBD2; DNA: TGCGCCAGCAGCACCGGGACTACGCGCACAGATACGCAGTATTTT; CDR3: CASSTGTTRTDTQYF
V: TRBV7-2; size: once; length: 15; J: TRBJ2-3; D: .; DNA: TGTGCCAGCAGCTCCGCCGGGACACCCACAGATACGCAGTATTTT; CDR3: CASSSAGTPTDTQYF
V: TRBV5-1; size: few; length: 14; J: TRBJ1-1; D: .; DNA: TGCGCCAGCAGCTTGAATACTCAGGGAGGTGAAGCTTTCTTT; CDR3: CASSLNTQGGEAFF
V: TRBV2; size: .; length: 15; J: TRBJ2-3; D: .; DNA: TGTGCCAGCAGTCCCCACACGCGGCTCACAGATACGCAGTATTTT; CDR3: CASSPHTRLTDTQYF
V: TRBV19; size: .; length: 16; J: TRBJ2-1; D: TRBD2; DNA: TGTGCCAGTAGGGGGGATCGCGGGAGCTCCTACAATGAGCAGTTCTTC; CDR3: CASRGDRGSSYNEQFF
V: TRBV5-1; size: .; length: 16; J: TRBJ2-2; D: .; DNA: TGCGCCAGCAGCTTGTCCACAGGGCTTGTCACCGGGGAGCTGTTTTTT; CDR3: CASSLSTGLVTGELFF
V: TRBV5-1; size: .; length: 13; J: TRBJ2-2; D: .; DNA: TGCGCCAGCAGAGGGATGAACACCGGGGAGCTGTTTTTT; CDR3: CASRGMNTGELFF
V: TRBV5-6; size: .; length: 14; J: TRBJ1-6; D: .; DNA: TGTGCCAGCAGCTTGGATAGGTCCAATTCACCCCTCCACTTT; CDR3: CASSLDRSNSPLHF
V: TRBV4-1; size: .; length: 17; J: TRBJ2-2; D: .; DNA: TGCGCCAGCAGCCAAGATATGGCAGGGTGGGACACCGGGGAGCTGTTTTTT; CDR3: CASSQDMAGWDTGELFF
V: TRBV2; size: .; length: 16; J: TRBJ2-3; D: .; DNA: TGTGCCAGCAGTCGTTCCCGGGCCAGCCTCTGGGATACGCAGTATTTT; CDR3: CASSRSRASLWDTQYF
V: TRBV19; size: .; length: 15; J: TRBJ2-6; D: .; DNA: TGTGCCAGTAGTACAGACAGGTCTGGGGCCAACGTCCTGACTTTC; CDR3: CASSTDRSGANVLTF
V: TRBV18; size: .; length: 17; J: TRBJ2-3; D: .; DNA: TGTGCCAGCTCACCACCTTCGACAGGACGTGGTGACGATACGCAGTATTTT; CDR3: CASSPPSTGRGDDTQYF
V: TRBV6-5; size: .; length: 13; J: TRBJ1-1; D: .; DNA: TGTGCCAGCAGTTTGGGACTGAACACTGAAGCTTTCTTT; CDR3: CASSLGLNTEAFF
V: TRBV7-3; size: .; length: 15; J: TRBJ2-5; D: .; DNA: TGTGCCAGCAGCTTATTGGGCCAGACTCAAGAGACCCAGTACTTC; CDR3: CASSLLGQTQETQYF
V: TRBV18; size: .; length: 13; J: TRBJ2-3; D: .; DNA: TGTGCCAGCTCACCACCGGCCCGAGATACGCAGTATTTT; CDR3: CASSPPARDTQYF